This T cell receptor beta chain came from a study of radiotherapy plus CTLA-4 blockade in lung cancer. This CDR3 region has 14 residues. Germline CDR1 SEHNR, CDR2 FQNEAQ (reference sequence). V lost 5 bases and J 10 bases, leaving 20 bases between the germline ends. The method was immunoSEQ multiplex PCR; TCRdb's version includes in-frame clones alone and lacks a portion of them. The data show over 100,000 clones, with 70% to 85% seen just once and roughly 3.3% held by the top ten. CTLA-4 blockade using ipilimumab, together with focal radiation, was received by patients with chemo-refractory metastatic non-small-cell lung cancer.

The source of this sequence is a human donor with non-small cell lung cancer that progressed on radiotherapy plus ipilimumab. Some clones in this sample may be carry-over from other donors' samples. The chain is built from TRBV7-9 and TRBJ1-2; D not resolved. The specimen was peripheral blood, collected from a patient treated with radiotherapy plus ipilimumab. The CDR3 DNA is TGTGCCAGCAGCCTCGGAGGTGTCCCTATGGACTACACCTTC. Translating it yields CASSLGGVPMDYTF.